Listed here are 27 T cell receptor beta chains from one sample, sequenced in a study of blood T cell repertoires in COVID-19. Sequenced by immunoSEQ multiplex PCR; TCRdb stores in-frame clones only, minus some. The data contain some 15,000 clones, 88% of them seen just once; the ten biggest clones take up roughly 2.5%. The sequenced material came from peripheral blood. The origin of the receptors is a human donor in a cohort sampled during active COVID-19.

The chain employs TRBV6-5 and TRBJ1-2; D possibly corresponds to TRBD1 (5 bases). The CDR3 runs to 12 residues. Germline lookup yields CDR1 MNHEY and CDR2 SVGAGI. V was trimmed by 8 bases and J by 3 bases, leaving 10 bases between them. In DNA form, the CDR3 reads TGTGCCAGCCCGGGGGTTGACTATGGCTACACCTTC. Translation gives CASPGVDYGYTF.

The chain has TRBV18 and TRBJ2-7; 7 bases map to TRBD1. The CDR3 is 14 residues long. V dropped 0 bases and J dropped 1; count of bases not matched to a gene: 0. Germline loops: CDR1 KGHSH, CDR2 LQKENI. The CDR3 loop reads CASSPPTGSYEQYF. The CDR3 DNA reads TGTGCCAGCTCACCACCGACAGGGTCCTACGAGCAGTACTTC.

The V call is TRBV5-4, the J call TRBJ2-3; D is perhaps TRBD2 (5 bases). Germline lookup yields CDR1 SGHNT and CDR2 YYREEE (reference sequence). V gave up 5 bases and J gave up 2 bases, with 15 bases separating them. The CDR3 is 15 amino acids. The CDR3 spells CASRPAPGYTDTQYF. The DNA of the CDR3 is TGTGCCAGCAGACCCGCCCCGGGATACACAGATACGCAGTATTTT.

The rearrangement uses TRBV28 and TRBJ1-1, with TRBD1 as a possible D gene (5 bases). Trimming stripped 4 bases from V and 1 base from J, with 16 bases between. This CDR3 has 16 residues. The germline CDR1 and CDR2 sequences are MDHEN and SYDVKM. CDR3 residues: CASSSQVVTANTEAFF. Written as DNA, the CDR3 is TGTGCCAGCAGTTCACAGGTCGTGACGGCGAACACTGAAGCTTTCTTT.

The CDR3 DNA follows: TGTGCCAGCCGGGACAGGGGACCTTATGGCTACACCTTC. Protein sequence: CASRDRGPYGYTF. The chain combines TRBV2 with TRBJ1-2; 10 bases agree with TRBD1. Trimming took 8 bases from V and 5 from J; bases not matched to a gene: 5. This CDR3 is 13 amino acids long. Germline lookup yields CDR1 SNHLY and CDR2 FYNNEI.

V gene TRBV27 combines with J gene TRBJ2-2; TRBD1 matches at 8 bases. Trimming took 5 bases from V and 0 from J; bases not matched to a gene: 5. Germline V CDR1 and CDR2: MNHEY, SMNVEV (reference sequence). This CDR3 spans 16 amino acids. CDR3 residues: CASSRYRGSNTGELFF. CDR3 nucleotides: TGTGCCAGCAGTCGTTACAGGGGGTCGAACACCGGGGAGCTGTTTTTT.

The chain carries TRBV6-5 and TRBJ2-2, with a tentative D call TRBD1 (6 bases). This CDR3 contains 14 residues. Germline V CDR1 and CDR2: MNHEY, SVGAGI. The V and J ends lost 2 bases and 6 bases respectively, with 10 bases between them. The DNA for the CDR3 is TGTGCCAGCAGTTACAAAGGGGGATCCGGGGAGCTGTTTTTT. It yields the protein CASSYKGGSGELFF.

The chain combines TRBV18 with TRBJ1-2, with D possibly matching TRBD1 (5 bases). With 5 bases removed from V and 7 bases from J, the gap between germline ends came to 8 bases. The length of the CDR3 is 11 residues. CDR1 is KGHSH, CDR2 LQKENI, per germline. CDR3 protein: CASSKGFGYTF. The CDR3 coding sequence is TGTGCCAGCTCAAAGGGGTTTGGCTACACCTTC. Supplemented by reference TRBV18 and TRBJ1-2, the full variable domain reads NAGVMQNPRHLVRRRGQEARLRCSPMKGHSHVYWYRQLPEEGLKFMVYLQKENIIDESGMPKERFSAEFPKEGPSILRIQQVVRGDSAAYFCASSKGFGYTFGSGTRLTVV.

The V gene is TRBV3-1 (or the pseudogene TRBV3-2), the J gene TRBJ2-4, with D hard to call. Trimming left V 4 bases short and J 9 bases short, with 10 bases between. The V gene's germline CDR1 is LGHDT and CDR2 YNNKEL (reference sequence). The CDR3 spans 12 residues. The CDR3 region is CASSPAPGIQYF. The CDR3 DNA reads as TGTGCCAGCAGCCCTGCCCCGGGCATTCAGTACTTC.

The chain carries TRBV7-2 and TRBJ1-1; 10 nucleotides align to TRBD1. Looked up from germline, CDR1 is SGHTA and CDR2 is FQGNSA. V lost 0 bases, J lost 1 base, and 5 bases stayed unmatched. The CDR3 sequence is 17 residues long. The CDR3 DNA reads as TGTGCCAGCAGCTTAGCGAGACAGGGGGCTCGGAACACTGAAGCTTTCTTT. This sequence encodes CASSLARQGARNTEAFF.

This chain connects TRBV12-3 or TRBV12-4 to TRBJ1-2; a weak D match, TRBD1 (5 bases). The CDR3 spans 13 residues. Trimming cost V 5 bases and J 4 bases, with 11 bases left between them. CDR3 in DNA: TGTGCCAGCAGTCTTACAGGCAGCTATGGCTACACCTTC. Translating gives CASSLTGSYGYTF.

The chain uses TRBV2 and TRBJ2-1; TRBD2 aligns across 13 bases. The CDR3 totals 15 residues. V was pared by 9 bases and J by 4 bases, with 6 bases of the junction left unmatched. Germline-derived CDR1 and CDR2 are SNHLY and FYNNEI. Here the CDR3 DNA reads TGTGCCAGAAGACTAGCGGGGGGTATTTACAATGAGCAGTTCTTC. This codes for CARRLAGGIYNEQFF.

The V call is TRBV6-5, the J call TRBJ2-2; maybe TRBD1 (6 bases). The CDR3 consists of 16 residues. The germline CDR1 and CDR2 sequences are MNHEY and SVGAGI. Trimming took off 2 bases at V and 0 bases at J, with 10 bases between the two ends. The CDR3 coding sequence is TGTGCCAGCAGTTACCGGCGGACAGCGAACACCGGGGAGCTGTTTTTT. Protein product: CASSYRRTANTGELFF.

This rearrangement joins TRBV9 to TRBJ1-4; 11 nucleotides agree with TRBD1. V was pared by 0 bases and J by 8 bases, with 6 bases of the junction left unmatched. This CDR3 is built from 16 residues. CDR1 and CDR2 (germline): SGDLS, YYNGEE. The CDR3 DNA follows: TGTGCCAGCAGCGTAGACATCGGGACAGGGGGAGAAAAACTGTTTTTT. Protein sequence: CASSVDIGTGGEKLFF.

The CDR3 sequence: CASSERTSGPTDTQYF. CDR3 nucleotides: TGTGCCAGCAGTGAAAGGACTAGCGGACCAACAGATACGCAGTATTTT. This sequence joins TRBV6-1 and TRBJ2-3, with 10 bases fitting TRBD2. Germline V gene lookup returns CDR1 MNHNS and CDR2 SASEGT. The CDR3 is 16 residues long. V lost 2 bases, J lost 3 bases, and 5 bases stayed unmatched.

This clone occurred once. The chain uses TRBV7-6 and TRBJ1-1; no reliable D call. CDR3 length: 13 residues. Germline CDR1 reads SGHVS; CDR2 reads FNYEAQ. The germline V and J ends were trimmed by 5 bases and 5 bases, with 12 bases remaining between them. The chain's CDR3 is CASSLERGTEAFF. The CDR3 DNA reads as TGTGCCAGCAGCCTCGAGCGAGGGACTGAAGCTTTCTTT.

The chain is built from TRBV13 and TRBJ2-3, with TRBD2 identical over 7 bases. The trim removed 3 bases at V and 2 bases at J, leaving 5 bases unmatched. The V gene's germline CDR1 is PRHDT and CDR2 FYEKMQ (reference sequence). This CDR3 region has 15 residues. The CDR3 here is CASSFTSVLTDTQYF. The CDR3, as DNA: TGTGCCAGCAGCTTTACTAGCGTCCTCACAGATACGCAGTATTTT.

The chain is built from TRBV23-1 and TRBJ2-7; no firm D call. TRBV23-1 carries the ORF label, with uncertain function. The CDR3 sequence is 13 residues long. Trimming took 3 bases from V and 1 from J, leaving 7 bases between them. The CDR3 protein is CASSQRFSYEQYF. CDR3 DNA sequence: TGCGCCAGCAGTCAGAGATTTTCCTACGAGCAGTACTTC.

The chain links TRBV4-3 to TRBJ2-5, with 7 bases matching TRBD2. J was trimmed by 4 bases and V by 8 bases; bases with no gene match: 13. Germline CDR1 is LGHNA and CDR2 is YSLEER. The CDR3 totals 15 residues. CDR3: CASCPTTRGGETQYF. The CDR3 DNA reads TGCGCCAGCTGCCCGACGACGCGCGGGGGAGAGACCCAGTACTTC.

The chain carries TRBV19 and TRBJ2-3; no reliable D call. CDR1 is LNHDA and CDR2 is SQIVND in the germline V gene (reference sequence). This CDR3 comprises 13 residues. Trimming shortened V by 1 base and J by 2 bases, and 4 bases separated the two germline ends. This chain's CDR3 is CASSIVYTDTQYF. CDR3 in DNA: TGTGCCAGTAGTATAGTATACACAGATACGCAGTATTTT.

This chain joins TRBV10-3 and TRBJ2-5; 9 bases align to TRBD2. The J segment lost 5 bases and the V segment lost 7 bases, leaving 8 bases of the junction unmatched. Germline CDR1 reads ENHRY; CDR2 reads SYGVKD. The CDR3 sequence is 14 residues long. CDR3 residues: CAIKSVAGEETQYF. CDR3 DNA: TGTGCCATCAAATCAGTAGCGGGAGAGGAGACCCAGTACTTC.

A few counts support this clone. The chain joins TRBV19 to TRBJ2-1; D is ambiguous. CDR1 LNHDA and CDR2 SQIVND come from the germline V gene (reference sequence). V was trimmed by 3 bases and J by 2 bases, leaving 8 bases between them. The CDR3 has 14 amino acids. CDR3 sequence reads: CASSIMEPYNEQFF. The CDR3 nucleotides read TGTGCCAGTAGTATTATGGAGCCCTACAATGAGCAGTTCTTC. The full variable domain, rest sourced from reference TRBV19 and TRBJ2-1, is DGGITQSPKYLFRKEGQNVTLSCEQNLNHDAMYWYRQDPGQGLRLIYYSQIVNDFQKGDIAEGYSVSREKKESFPLTVTSAQKNPTAFYLCASSIMEPYNEQFFGPGTRLTVL.

The J gene is TRBJ1-1, the V gene TRBV11-2; no firm D call. CDR1 is SGHAT and CDR2 is FQNNGV in the germline V gene. V lost 2 bases and J lost 1, with 5 bases in between. The CDR3 is 13 amino acids. CDR3 sequence: CASSLIWNTEAFF. CDR3 coding DNA: TGTGCCAGCAGCTTAATATGGAACACTGAAGCTTTCTTT.

This clone was found a few times. This chain links TRBV5-5 with TRBJ1-1; TRBD1 might be the D (5 bases). Per germline, CDR1 SGHKS and CDR2 YYEKEE (reference sequence). CDR3 size: 15 residues. The V end lost 0 bases, the J end lost 3 bases, and 12 bases lay between the germline ends. The CDR3 sequence: CASSLAGGTYTEAFF. CDR3 bases: TGTGCCAGCAGCTTGGCCGGGGGGACGTACACTGAAGCTTTCTTT.

The V gene is TRBV30, the J gene TRBJ2-5, with 7 bases lining up with TRBD2. CDR1 is GTSNPN and CDR2 is SVGIG in the germline V gene (reference sequence). V lost 2 bases to trimming and J lost 0 bases; unmatched junction nucleotides: 18. The CDR3 is 19 amino acids. CDR3 coding DNA: TGTGCCTGGAGTCCCCTGGTCGGCGGGAGAGGGTTGTACCAAGAGACCCAGTACTTC. This translates into CAWSPLVGGRGLYQETQYF.

The J gene is TRBJ2-1, the V gene TRBV5-1, with TRBD2 matching 14 bases. The CDR3 runs 15 residues. Unmatched junction bases numbered 10, after V lost 7 bases and J lost 10 bases. Per germline, CDR1 SGHRS and CDR2 YFSETQ. The CDR3 spells CASRPGTSGSQEQFF. CDR3 DNA sequence: TGCGCCAGCCGCCCAGGGACTAGCGGGAGCCAGGAGCAGTTCTTC.

This chain links TRBV7-8 with TRBJ2-3; tentatively, D is TRBD2 (5 bases). The CDR3 contains 15 residues. Per the germline V gene, CDR1 is SGHVS and CDR2 is FQNEAQ. V was shortened by 6 bases and J by 3 bases, with 16 bases between the two germline ends. The CDR3 protein is CASSPQRVGTDTQYF. In DNA form, the CDR3 reads TGTGCCAGCAGTCCTCAGAGGGTGGGGACAGATACGCAGTATTTT.